One and the same sample provided the 20 T cell receptor beta chains below, sequenced in a study of OX40 agonist ivuxolimab in advanced cancers. TCRdb keeps only in-frame clones here, not all; method: immunoSEQ multiplex PCR. The sample lists roughly 56,000 clones; about 86% were seen once. The specimen comprised CD4+ or CD8+ T cells sorted from blood, sampled in a trial of the OX40 agonist ivuxolimab. These receptor sequences come from an adult with an advanced solid tumor such as melanoma, head and neck, liver or kidney cancer.

The chain uses TRBV11-3 and TRBJ2-1, with 8 nucleotides matching TRBD2. With 5 bases clipped from V and 5 bases from J, the junction kept 8 bases outside the gene matches. This CDR3 region has 15 residues. Looked up from germline, CDR1 is SGHNT and CDR2 is YENEEA. The CDR3 coding sequence is TGTGCCAGCAGCCCCCCGGGACTAGGAAACAATGAGCAGTTCTTC. The encoded protein is CASSPPGLGNNEQFF.

This clone has only one observation. J is TRBJ2-3 and V is TRBV30; maybe TRBD2 (6 bases). Germline CDR1 and CDR2: GTSNPN and SVGIG (reference sequence). The V and J ends lost 4 bases and 8 bases respectively, with 13 bases between them. The CDR3 contains 12 residues. The CDR3 DNA follows: TGTGCCTGGATCGGGGGTGGGGGTACGCAGTATTTT. Translating it yields CAWIGGGGTQYF.

The V and J genes are TRBV14 and TRBJ1-1; a possible D gene is TRBD1 (5 bases). Germline loops: CDR1 SGHDN, CDR2 FVKESK. The CDR3 consists of 15 residues. Trimming took 2 bases from V and 2 from J, leaving 12 bases between them. The CDR3 coding sequence is TGTGCCAGCAGCCAATTCAGGGCGGGAAACACTGAAGCTTTCTTT. Encoded protein: CASSQFRAGNTEAFF.

This chain connects TRBV19 to TRBJ1-2; 7 bases align to TRBD1. The V segment lost 8 bases and the J segment 6 bases; nucleotides outside the gene matches: 12. Germline V gene sequence: CDR1 LNHDA, CDR2 SQIVND (reference sequence). The CDR3 has 14 amino acids. CDR3 DNA: TGTGCCAGTCTTCGGACAGGAACAGGGGATGGCTACACCTTC. Translating gives CASLRTGTGDGYTF.

The chain links TRBV5-6 to TRBJ1-3; 7 bases map to TRBD1. CDR1 is SGHDT and CDR2 is YYEEEE in the germline V gene. After removal of 1 base from V and 4 bases from J, the junction contained 5 bases not matched to a gene. The length of the CDR3 is 15 residues. CDR3 region: CASSLPGTAGNTIYF. The CDR3 DNA reads as TGTGCCAGCAGCTTGCCCGGGACAGCAGGAAACACCATATATTTT.

This chain links TRBV5-1 with TRBJ1-4, with 9 nucleotides matching TRBD1. The CDR3 sequence is 17 residues long. With V trimmed by 3 bases and J by 3 bases, 9 bases remained unmatched. CDR1 is SGHRS and CDR2 is YFSETQ in the germline V gene. This CDR3 is CASSSGTGSGANEKLFF. The CDR3 DNA reads as TGCGCCAGCAGCTCCGGGACAGGGTCGGGGGCTAATGAAAAACTGTTTTTT. The full variable domain, rest sourced from reference TRBV5-1 and TRBJ1-4, is KAGVTQTPRYLIKTRGQQVTLSCSPISGHRSVSWYQQTPGQGLQFLFEYFSETQRNKGNFPGRFSGRQFSNSRSEMNVSTLELGDSALYLCASSSGTGSGANEKLFFGSGTQLSVL.

This clone was recorded only once. The V gene is TRBV19, the J gene TRBJ2-7, with no clear D. CDR1 is LNHDA, CDR2 SQIVND, per germline (reference sequence). V lost 4 bases to trimming and J lost 3 bases, with 4 bases between them. The CDR3 is 11 amino acids. The CDR3 DNA reads as TGTGCCAGTAGTAACCTCTACGAGCAGTACTTC. It is translated as CASSNLYEQYF.

The J gene is TRBJ2-5, the V gene TRBV5-1, with a possible D match to TRBD2 (5 bases). The J call could be wrong; TRBJ2-7 is a better fit for the DNA end. Germline CDR1 SGHRS, CDR2 YFSETQ. The CDR3 covers 12 residues. The CDR3 DNA follows: TGCGCCAGCAGCACCCGGGAACACGAGCAGTACTTC. It encodes CASSTREHEQYF.

The genes are TRBV5-4 and TRBJ2-1, with D possibly being TRBD2 (6 bases). Per the germline V gene, CDR1 is SGHNT and CDR2 is YYREEE (reference sequence). Trimming took 4 bases from V and 4 from J, leaving 6 bases between them. The CDR3 runs to 12 residues. The CDR3 loop reads CASSREYNEQFF. CDR3 bases: TGTGCCAGCAGCCGGGAGTACAATGAGCAGTTCTTC.

The gene calls are TRBV6-5 and TRBJ2-3; no firm D call. Germline CDR1 reads MNHEY; CDR2 reads SVGAGI. The CDR3 is 15 residues long. V was pared by 7 bases and J by 3 bases, with 17 bases between. CDR3 sequence: CASKTVRVGTDTQYF. CDR3 in DNA: TGTGCCAGCAAAACAGTCCGGGTTGGAACAGATACGCAGTATTTT.

The table lists this clone with a count of one. The chain is built from TRBV9 and TRBJ2-5; 7 nucleotides agree with TRBD1. Trimming removed 3 bases from V and 2 bases from J; junction bases left unmatched: 10. The CDR3 is made up of 16 amino acids. The V gene's germline CDR1 is SGDLS and CDR2 YYNGEE. The CDR3 DNA is TGTGCCAGCAGCGGATCAGGGGGTGGTCGGCAAGAGACCCAGTACTTC. Residues: CASSGSGGGRQETQYF.

The table lists this clone with a few counts. The CDR3 DNA sequence: TGTGCCAGCAGCTTGTACACAGACCAAAATCAGCCCCAGCATTTT. Protein product: CASSLYTDQNQPQHF. The chain joins TRBV5-6 to TRBJ1-5; D is uncertain. The CDR3 length is 15 residues. Trimming stripped 1 base from V and 4 bases from J, with 12 bases between. Germline V gene lookup returns CDR1 SGHDT and CDR2 YYEEEE.

The chain joins TRBV10-2 to TRBJ1-5; the match to TRBD1 covers 7 bases. From germline, CDR1 is WSHSY and CDR2 SAAADI. CDR3 size: 13 residues. Trimming at V came to 5 bases and at J to 4 bases, leaving 2 bases not matched to a gene. The CDR3: CASSKGQNQPQHF. The CDR3 DNA sequence: TGCGCCAGCAGTAAGGGACAGAATCAGCCCCAGCATTTT.

The V and J genes are TRBV18 and TRBJ2-7; a weak D match, TRBD1 (5 bases). V shed 8 bases and J shed 6 bases, with 20 bases lying between them. This CDR3 is built from 14 residues. CDR1 is KGHSH, CDR2 LQKENI, per germline. The CDR3 sequence: CASDQGAGRSEQYF. The DNA of the CDR3 is TGTGCCAGCGACCAGGGCGCAGGGCGAAGCGAGCAGTACTTC.

This clone has just one count. The V and J genes are TRBV6-5 and TRBJ2-5, with a tentative D call TRBD1 (7 bases). In germline, CDR1 is MNHEY, CDR2 SVGAGI. The CDR3 has 14 residues. V was trimmed by 5 bases and J by 0 bases, leaving 10 bases between them. The CDR3 sequence: CASSAGQNQETQYF. Here the CDR3 DNA reads TGTGCCAGCAGTGCGGGACAGAACCAAGAGACCCAGTACTTC.

As for this clone: Additional DNA sequences in this sample encode the identical CDR3. V is TRBV25-1 and J is TRBJ2-7; D is unclear. Trimming pared 1 base from V and 0 bases from J, leaving 7 bases between. CDR1 is MGHDK and CDR2 is SYGVNS in the germline V gene. There are 14 residues in the CDR3. The CDR3 sequence is CASSEFSSSYEQYF. CDR3 bases: TGTGCCAGCAGTGAATTCAGTAGCTCCTACGAGCAGTACTTC.

This clone was detected only once. This chain uses TRBV7-9 with TRBJ1-2; D remains ambiguous. Germline V CDR1 and CDR2: SEHNR, FQNEAQ (reference sequence). Trimming took 0 bases from V and 5 from J, leaving 10 bases between them. The CDR3 contains 14 residues. The CDR3 region has the DNA TGTGCCAGCAGCTTAGCTGCGGGGTTTTATGGCTACACCTTC. Amino acid sequence: CASSLAAGFYGYTF.

This clone has only one observation. The rearrangement links TRBV27 to TRBJ1-2; 8 nucleotides agree with TRBD1. From germline, CDR1 is MNHEY and CDR2 SMNVEV (reference sequence). The CDR3 extends over 17 amino acids. Trimming removed 1 base from V and 2 bases from J; junction bases left unmatched: 9. As DNA, the CDR3 is TGTGCCAGCAGTTTATTAGGCAGGGGGCGGACAAACTATGGCTACACCTTC. Protein product: CASSLLGRGRTNYGYTF.

This chain uses TRBV6-6 with TRBJ1-1, with D possibly matching TRBD1 (5 bases). The V gene's germline CDR1 is MNHNY and CDR2 SVGAGI (reference sequence). This CDR3 region has 13 residues. Trimming left V 5 bases short and J 1 base short, with 8 bases between. The CDR3 DNA reads TGTGCCAGCAGTCCGGGACCGAACACTGAAGCTTTCTTT. Amino acids: CASSPGPNTEAFF.

This clone appeared once. V usage is TRBV14 and J usage is TRBJ1-2; D ambiguous. The CDR3 has 15 amino acids. The germline V gene encodes CDR1 SGHDN and CDR2 FVKESK. The germline V and J ends were trimmed by 0 bases and 6 bases, with 14 bases remaining between them. DNA for the CDR3: TGTGCCAGCAGCCAAGAGAGGGTACCCTCCAATGGCTACACCTTC. It specifies CASSQERVPSNGYTF.